This T cell receptor (beta chain) derives from a study of regulatory dendritic cells for organ transplantation. The study, taken as a whole, reports: Naive T cells showed high diversity, memory cells less, memory CD8+ least. Mature dendritic cells appeared to drive more memory CD8+ clonal expansion than regulatory ones.

Points on this clone: Its antigen is as yet unknown.

Clones were sequenced by immunoSEQ multiplex PCR, and TCRdb holds only the in-frame ones, with some missing. The data contain some 5,700 clones, around two thirds of them singletons. Memory T cells were CD45RO+, naive were CD45RA+, sorted by FACS. Between the trimmed V and J ends, which lost 0 bases and 2 bases, there was a span of 17 bases. The CDR3 runs 17 residues. CDR1 is SGHDT, CDR2 YYEEEE, per germline. The specimen was memory CD8+ T cells from blood. Subset described: CD45RO+ memory T cells. This sequence joins TRBV5-6 and TRBJ2-5; D gene ambiguous. This TCR was recovered from a human donor in good health. The CDR3 loop is CASSLAVTGASQETQYF. The CDR3 coding sequence is TGTGCCAGCAGCTTGGCCGTAACCGGCGCTAGTCAAGAGACCCAGTACTTC.